This T cell receptor beta chain comes out of a study of T cell responses to AZD1222 COVID-19 vaccine. Study results and caveats: White British donors predominated, females outnumbered males, and clonal diversity was possibly underestimated.

Note on this clone: Its matching antigen is unknown.

CDR3 size: 17 residues. Germline V gives CDR1 SGHRS, CDR2 YFSETQ. The V and J ends lost 3 bases and 3 bases respectively, with 21 bases between them. Using immunoSEQ multiplex PCR, the repertoire was profiled, and TCRdb retains in-frame clones only, with some absent. The data hold about 140,000 clones, with approximately 92% observed a single time. The specimen comprised peripheral blood, sampled on day 0 of AZD1222 vaccination. The receptor comes from an adult in good health. V is TRBV5-1 and J is TRBJ1-1; no definite D call. The CDR3 loop is CASSSGPGVGQDTEAFF. As DNA, the CDR3 is TGCGCCAGCAGCTCTGGCCCTGGCGTAGGGCAGGACACTGAAGCTTTCTTT.